One sample yielded the 20 T cell receptor beta chains listed below, sequenced in a study of blood T cell repertoires in COVID-19. Using immunoSEQ multiplex PCR, the repertoire was profiled, and TCRdb retains in-frame clones only, with some absent. The data contain under 450,000 clones, more than 70% of them singletons. The specimen was peripheral blood. The receptors were sampled from a woman aged 45-60 years with COVID-19, enrolled during active disease.

This clone was detected once. V and J are TRBV6-5 and TRBJ2-3; 9 bases match TRBD1. Per the germline V gene, CDR1 is MNHEY and CDR2 is SVGAGI. This CDR3 has 14 residues. V trimming: 7 bases; J trimming: 4 bases; junction bases outside the gene matches: 6. This chain's CDR3 is CASTEGTGSDTQYF. The DNA for the CDR3 is TGTGCCAGCACCGAGGGGACAGGGTCAGATACGCAGTATTTT.

V usage is TRBV2 and J usage is TRBJ2-7; weak D call: TRBD1 (5 bases). This CDR3 has 16 amino acids. The germline CDR1 and CDR2 sequences are SNHLY and FYNNEI. V dropped 2 bases and J dropped 2 bases, with 16 bases sitting between them. This chain's CDR3 is CASSESWPGLPYEQYF. The CDR3 nucleotides read TGTGCCAGCAGTGAAAGTTGGCCAGGGCTCCCCTACGAGCAGTACTTC.

This chain connects TRBV11-3 to TRBJ2-1, with 9 positions matching TRBD2. This CDR3 comprises 16 residues. The germline CDR1 and CDR2 sequences are SGHNT and YENEEA. With V trimmed by 5 bases and J by 9 bases, 14 bases remained unmatched. The chain's CDR3 is CASSPSWRGGDTEQFF. CDR3 DNA sequence: TGTGCCAGCAGCCCGTCGTGGCGGGGGGGGGACACTGAGCAGTTCTTC.

The gene calls are TRBV2 and TRBJ1-4, with 9 nucleotides matching TRBD1. Germline lookup yields CDR1 SNHLY and CDR2 FYNNEI. After removal of 4 bases from V and 5 bases from J, the junction contained 5 bases not matched to a gene. The CDR3 is made up of 15 amino acids. CDR3 sequence: CASSGGQGPNEKLFF. The CDR3 DNA sequence: TGTGCCAGCAGTGGGGGACAGGGACCGAATGAAAAACTGTTTTTT.

The chain recombines TRBV7-9 with TRBJ1-2, with D unclear. The CDR3 is 12 residues long. CDR1 and CDR2 from the germline V gene are SEHNR and FQNEAQ (reference sequence). Trimming stripped 6 bases from V and 0 bases from J, with 5 bases between. This chain's CDR3 is CASRATNYGYTF. The CDR3 region has the DNA TGTGCCAGCAGGGCAACTAACTATGGCTACACCTTC.

CDR3 residues: CASSLRTITYNEQFF. Written as DNA, the CDR3 is TGTGCCAGCAGCTTAAGGACTATAACCTACAATGAGCAGTTCTTC. This rearrangement joins TRBV5-6 to TRBJ2-1, with D possibly matching TRBD2 (6 bases). The CDR3 consists of 15 residues. V was cut by 2 bases and J by 2 bases, with 11 bases left in between. CDR1 is SGHDT and CDR2 is YYEEEE in the germline V gene. The complete variable domain, with remaining parts taken from reference TRBV5-6 and TRBJ2-1, reads DAGVTQSPTHLIKTRGQQVTLRCSPKSGHDTVSWYQQALGQGPQFIFQYYEEEERQRGNFPDRFSGHQFPNYSSELNVNALLLGDSALYLCASSLRTITYNEQFFGPGTRLTVL.

V gene TRBV3-1 (or the pseudogene TRBV3-2) combines with J gene TRBJ2-6; tentative D call: TRBD1 (6 bases). Deletions cut 4 bases from V and 1 base from J, with 14 bases between. The CDR3 runs to 17 residues. CDR1 and CDR2 (germline): LGHDT, YNNKEL (reference sequence). The CDR3 DNA follows: TGTGCCAGCAGCCTCAGGGGATTTCCGTCTGGGGCCAACGTCCTGACTTTC. This gives the protein CASSLRGFPSGANVLTF.

The chain links TRBV19 to TRBJ2-1; a weak D match, TRBD1 (5 bases). CDR3 size: 14 residues. Trimming pared 4 bases from V and 5 bases from J, leaving 12 bases between. From germline, CDR1 is LNHDA and CDR2 SQIVND (reference sequence). The chain's CDR3 is CASSTQGSHNEQFF. Written as DNA, the CDR3 is TGTGCCAGTAGTACCCAGGGATCCCACAATGAGCAGTTCTTC.

CDR3 nucleotides: TGCGCCAGCAGCACCGGACAGGGGGGAAAACTGTTTTTT. Protein sequence: CASSTGQGGKLFF. This chain connects TRBV5-1 to TRBJ1-4; 10 bases agree with TRBD1. Looked up from germline, CDR1 is SGHRS and CDR2 is YFSETQ. This CDR3 is built from 13 residues. The V gene end was trimmed by 4 bases and the J gene end by 10 bases; junction bases not matched to a gene: 4.

The rearrangement joins TRBV30 to TRBJ2-3; 14 nucleotides match TRBD2. J lost 7 bases, V lost 3 bases, and 3 bases had no gene match. Germline-derived CDR1 and CDR2 are GTSNPN and SVGIG (reference sequence). The CDR3 covers 14 residues. The CDR3 spells CAWSGLAGGNTQYF. The CDR3 coding sequence is TGTGCCTGGAGCGGACTAGCGGGGGGAAATACGCAGTATTTT.

CDR3 bases: TGTGCCAGTAGTGGGGGACAGGGGTATAGTGAAGCTTTCTTT. This sequence encodes CASSGGQGYSEAFF. The chain recombines TRBV19 with TRBJ1-1; 10 nucleotides align to TRBD1. The germline CDR1 and CDR2 sequences are LNHDA and SQIVND (reference sequence). V lost 5 bases and J lost 7; bases outside the gene matches: 7. This CDR3 contains 14 residues.

The chain employs TRBV4-1 and TRBJ1-2; D not certain. Germline V CDR1 and CDR2: MGHRA, YSYEKL. Trimming removed 3 bases at V and 3 bases at J, with 17 bases between. This CDR3 comprises 16 residues. CDR3 DNA: TGCGCCAGCAGCCACCCCCCAATCATGGGCTACTATGGCTACACCTTC. Amino acids: CASSHPPIMGYYGYTF.

CDR3 DNA: TGTGCCAGCAGCGTAGGTGGGCGTCCCCTCCACTTT. Translation: CASSVGGRPLHF. The rearrangement links TRBV9 to TRBJ1-6; D is undetermined. V shed 0 bases and J shed 13 bases, with 8 bases lying between them. CDR1 SGDLS and CDR2 YYNGEE come from the germline V gene. This CDR3 contains 12 residues.

The rearrangement joins TRBV11-2 to TRBJ2-7, with D maybe TRBD1 (5 bases). V was trimmed by 1 base and J by 2 bases, leaving 12 bases between them. The length of the CDR3 is 15 residues. Germline values: CDR1 SGHAT, CDR2 FQNNGV. The CDR3 reads CASSLGGQDTYEQYF. The CDR3 DNA is TGTGCCAGCAGCTTAGGCGGACAAGACACCTACGAGCAGTACTTC. The variable domain in full, with the rest retrieved from reference TRBV11-2 and TRBJ2-7, is EAGVAQSPRYKIIEKRQSVAFWCNPISGHATLYWYQQILGQGPKLLIQFQNNGVVDDSQLPKDRFSAERLKGVDSTLKIQPAKLEDSAVYLCASSLGGQDTYEQYFGPGTRLTVT.

CDR3 nucleotide sequence: TGTGCCAGCAGATTTAGGGGTAGCAATCAGCCCCAGCATTTT. Translating it yields CASRFRGSNQPQHF. The chain is built from TRBV6-5 and TRBJ1-5, with a weak D call TRBD1 (5 bases). From germline, CDR1 is MNHEY and CDR2 SVGAGI. The CDR3 totals 14 residues. Trimming removed 6 bases at V and 0 bases at J, with 9 bases between.

Worth noting for this clone: Other DNA sequences of this sample code for an identical CDR3. The chain employs TRBV18 and TRBJ2-5; tentatively, D is TRBD2 (6 bases). CDR3 length: 15 amino acids. With 2 bases removed from V and 1 base from J, the gap between germline ends came to 11 bases. CDR1 and CDR2 from the germline V gene are KGHSH and LQKENI. CDR3 protein: CASSPDRGLQETQYF. For the CDR3, the DNA is TGTGCCAGCTCACCAGATCGGGGACTCCAAGAGACCCAGTACTTC.

The V call is TRBV7-9, the J call TRBJ2-1; D not certain. Trimming cost V 1 base and J 10 bases, with 14 bases left between them. Germline V lookup: CDR1 SEHNR, CDR2 FQNEAQ (reference sequence). The CDR3 is 14 amino acids. This chain's CDR3 is CASSLGQPPGEQFF. Here the CDR3 DNA reads TGTGCCAGCAGCTTAGGTCAGCCGCCCGGGGAGCAGTTCTTC.

The V call is TRBV15, the J call TRBJ1-1; 7 bases line up with TRBD1. This CDR3 has 15 amino acids. V was pared by 1 base and J by 7 bases, with 9 bases of the junction left unmatched. CDR1 and CDR2 from the germline V gene are LNHNV and YYDKDF (reference sequence). The CDR3, as DNA: TGTGCCACCAGCAGAGGCCAACAGGGGCTTAATGAAGCTTTCTTT. Encoded protein: CATSRGQQGLNEAFF.

The chain combines TRBV2 with TRBJ1-1, with 9 positions matching TRBD1. Germline V gives CDR1 SNHLY, CDR2 FYNNEI. The CDR3 is 13 amino acids. J gave up 4 bases and V 5 bases, and 2 bases lay outside the gene matches. As DNA, the CDR3 is TGTGCCAGCAGTAAGACAGGGGGCACTGAAGCTTTCTTT. Amino acids: CASSKTGGTEAFF. The variable domain in full, completed from reference TRBV2 and TRBJ1-1, reads EPEVTQTPSHQVTQMGQEVILRCVPISNHLYFYWYRQILGQKVEFLVSFYNNEISEKSEIFDDQFSVERPDGSNFTLKIRSTKLEDSAMYFCASSKTGGTEAFFGQGTRLTVV.

The V and J genes are TRBV6-5 and TRBJ1-2, with 11 bases aligning to TRBD1. With V trimmed by 5 bases and J by 8 bases, 7 bases remained unmatched. Germline V lookup: CDR1 MNHEY, CDR2 SVGAGI. This CDR3 contains 14 residues. The CDR3, as DNA: TGTGCCAGCAGTAGCCCGGGACAGGGGGGGGGCTACACCTTC. Encoded protein: CASSSPGQGGGYTF.